This is a list of T cell receptor beta chains from one sample in a study of shared T cell receptors in the human thymus. TCRdb's copy holds only in-frame clones and misses some; the assay was immunoSEQ multiplex PCR. The sample yields hundreds of thousands of clones, approximately 87% seen once. These data were also filed under a second study, of human thymus T cells.

Sample: thymocytes. The receptors were sampled from a boy under two years old with a congenital heart defect. The CDR3 runs from the conserved cysteine through the conserved F or W. A D gene is named only where the DNA matches it firmly. Clone size, where shown, is once, few, many, or a class for clones that have expanded.

DNA | CDR3 | size | D | J | V
TGTGCCAGCAGTGAACGGCTAGCGGGATGCTCCTACGAGCAGTACTTC | CASSERLAGCSYEQYF | . | TRBD2 | TRBJ2-7 | TRBV6-1
TGCGCCAGCAGCTTGATGGGACTAGCGGGAGAGACAAGAGACTACGAGCAGTACTTC | CASSLMGLAGETRDYEQYF | . | TRBD2 | TRBJ2-7 | TRBV5-1
TGTGCCAGCAGCATCGGACAGCCTCGAGGGGGCTACACCTTC | CASSIGQPRGGYTF | . | . | TRBJ1-2 | TRBV9
TGTGCCAGCAGGCCACGAGGGGGCAGGGAGGATTTAAAAGAGACCCAGTACTTC | CASRPRGGREDLKETQYF | . | . | TRBJ2-5 | TRBV2
TGTGCCAGCAGTGAACCAGGGCCCTACGAGCAGTACTTC | CASSEPGPYEQYF | . | . | TRBJ2-7 | TRBV2
TGTGCCAGCACACCCGGGACTAGCGGGAGAGGGAGCACCGGGGAGCTGTTTTTT | CASTPGTSGRGSTGELFF | . | TRBD2 | TRBJ2-2 | TRBV6-4
TGTGCCAGCAGTGACCAAGGGGGGGCCTACAATGAGCAGTTCTTC | CASSDQGGAYNEQFF | few | . | TRBJ2-1 | TRBV6-4
TGCAGCGTTCCATCCACTCCGCCAGGAGAGCAGTTCTTC | CSVPSTPPGEQFF | . | . | TRBJ2-1 | TRBV29-1
TGTGCCAGCAGCCCTCCACTGACTAGCGGGAGGGCTTCCACCGGGGAGCTGTTTTTT | CASSPPLTSGRASTGELFF | . | TRBD2 | TRBJ2-2 | TRBV4-2
TGCGCCAGCAGCCCCGGGACAGGGATTACAGAGACCCAGTACTTC | CASSPGTGITETQYF | . | TRBD1 | TRBJ2-5 | TRBV5-1
TGCAGCGCCATCGATGGAGACATTCAGTACTTC | CSAIDGDIQYF | . | . | TRBJ2-4 | TRBV29-1
TGTGCCAGCAGTGAAGTTCTTGACAGGACCGCAACTAATGAAAAACTGTTTTTT | CASSEVLDRTATNEKLFF | once | . | TRBJ1-4 | TRBV25-1
TGTGCCAGCAGCGGCGAAGCGAAGGTCGGCTACACCTTC | CASSGEAKVGYTF | . | . | TRBJ1-2 | TRBV11-3
TGCGCCAGCAGCTTGGGCCACCAGGGGGGAGAGACCCAGTACTTC | CASSLGHQGGETQYF | . | . | TRBJ2-5 | TRBV5-1
TGTGCCAGCAGCTTAGGGGGCGGGGGGCCTCACAACTACGAGCAGTACTTC | CASSLGGGGPHNYEQYF | . | TRBD2 | TRBJ2-7 | TRBV11-3
TGTGCCAGCAGCCCACGTCAAGGCAGGGAGGACCAGCCCCAGCATTTT | CASSPRQGREDQPQHF | . | . | TRBJ1-5 | TRBV7-2
TGTGCCAGCAGCTTAGAGGGCCCGCGAGAGACCCAGTACTTC | CASSLEGPRETQYF | . | . | TRBJ2-5 | TRBV11-2
TGTGCTAGTGGTTTCCGTGGGAGCACCGGGGAGCTGTTTTTT | CASGFRGSTGELFF | . | . | TRBJ2-2 | TRBV12-5
TGTGCCAGCAGTTATCAGGGGTACGAGCAGTACTTC | CASSYQGYEQYF | . | . | TRBJ2-7 | TRBV6-5
TGCGCCAGCAGCCGTGGGGGGAGCGGGACTAGCTTACGGGAGCAGTACTTC | CASSRGGSGTSLREQYF | . | TRBD2 | TRBJ2-7 | TRBV4-1
TGCAGCGTGGGGGCGGCCCCGAGGAATGAGCAGTTCTTC | CSVGAAPRNEQFF | . | . | TRBJ2-1 | TRBV29-1
TGCGCCAGCAGCTTGGCCGCGGGGGACCATAACTATGGCTACACCTTC | CASSLAAGDHNYGYTF | . | . | TRBJ1-2 | TRBV5-1
TGTGCTAGTGGTTTGCTTAGCCTGGGACAGGTTGGGATAGCCAAAAACATTCAGTACTTC | CASGLLSLGQVGIAKNIQYF | . | TRBD1 | TRBJ2-4 | TRBV12-5
TGTGCCAGCAGCTTATATCGTAACAGAAAGAACACTGAAGCTTTCTTT | CASSLYRNRKNTEAFF | . | . | TRBJ1-1 | TRBV7-9
TGTGCCAGCAGTGATCCAACTAGCGGGGTAGCCAAAAACATTCAGTACTTC | CASSDPTSGVAKNIQYF | . | TRBD2 | TRBJ2-4 | TRBV6-1
TGTGCCAGCAGCATGGACAGGAGGGATCGCGAAAGCTCCTACGAGCAGTACTTC | CASSMDRRDRESSYEQYF | . | . | TRBJ2-7 | TRBV11-2
TGCGCCAGCAGGGAGGTAGCGGGAAGTTACGAGCAGTACTTC | CASREVAGSYEQYF | . | TRBD2 | TRBJ2-7 | TRBV10-2
TGTGCCAGCAGGGACCTCAAGAGGCCTAGCGGGAGGATCGGGGAGCTGTTTTTT | CASRDLKRPSGRIGELFF | few | TRBD2 | TRBJ2-2 | TRBV27
TGCGCCAGCAGCCAAGCGTGGGACAGGGACTACGAGCAGTACTTC | CASSQAWDRDYEQYF | . | TRBD1 | TRBJ2-7 | TRBV4-3
TGCAGCGTCCTGGGGGGTACAGATACGCAGTATTTT | CSVLGGTDTQYF | . | . | TRBJ2-3 | TRBV29-1
TGTGCCATCAGTGAGCTTAGCGACTACGAGCAGTACTTC | CAISELSDYEQYF | . | . | TRBJ2-7 | TRBV10-3
TGTGCCAGTAGTATAGAGTTCCTAGCGAGTCCTTTCGTGGACGAGCAGTACTTC | CASSIEFLASPFVDEQYF | . | . | TRBJ2-7 | TRBV19
TGTGCCAGCAGCTTAACGAGGCCCATCTCCTACGAGCAGTACTTC | CASSLTRPISYEQYF | . | . | TRBJ2-7 | TRBV7-2
TGTGCCAGCAGCTTAACCGGGACTAGCGGGAGGAGCGAGCAGTACTTC | CASSLTGTSGRSEQYF | once | TRBD2 | TRBJ2-7 | TRBV7-3
TGTGCCAGCAGCCAAGTCAGTAGCGGGAGAAGCCACAATGAGCAGTTCTTC | CASSQVSSGRSHNEQFF | . | TRBD2 | TRBJ2-1 | TRBV14
TGCGCCAGCAGCCCCCCCTCCGGGGAACCCTATGGCTACACCTTC | CASSPPSGEPYGYTF | . | . | TRBJ1-2 | TRBV4-1
TGTGCCAGCAGCGGACACCCGAACACTGAAGCTTTCTTT | CASSGHPNTEAFF | . | . | TRBJ1-1 | TRBV7-6
TGTGCCAGCAGCTTTGAGCTAGCGGTTACCTCTAGCACAGATACGCAGTATTTT | CASSFELAVTSSTDTQYF | once | . | TRBJ2-3 | TRBV12-1
TGCGCCAGCGCAGGGACTGAAGCTTTCTTT | CASAGTEAFF | . | . | TRBJ1-1 | TRBV10-2
TGTGCCAGCAGTTACCACAGGGGGGAAGAAAAACTGTTTTTT | CASSYHRGEEKLFF | few | TRBD1 | TRBJ1-4 | TRBV6-5
TGTGCCAGCAGCTTGTACCAGCGGAAGAACGAGCAGTACTTC | CASSLYQRKNEQYF | . | . | TRBJ2-7 | TRBV5-6
TGTGCCAGCAGCCCCCGGGAACTAGCGGATGAGCAGTTCTTC | CASSPRELADEQFF | . | TRBD2 | TRBJ2-1 | TRBV4-2
TGCAGCGTCCCTGGACAGGACTCTGGGGCCAACGTCCTGACTTTC | CSVPGQDSGANVLTF | . | TRBD1 | TRBJ2-6 | TRBV29-1
TGTGCCAGCAACCAGGCTGAGCAGTTCTTC | CASNQAEQFF | once | . | TRBJ2-1 | TRBV7-2
TGTGCCAGCAGCTTTTCTCGCGGCACAGATACGCAGTATTTT | CASSFSRGTDTQYF | . | . | TRBJ2-3 | TRBV5-8
TGTGCCAGCAGCTTAGGAGACAGGGTTGGAAACACCATATATTTT | CASSLGDRVGNTIYF | . | TRBD1 | TRBJ1-3 | TRBV7-2
TGTGCCAGCAGTCTTAGCGGGAGGCGCTACGAGCAGTACTTC | CASSLSGRRYEQYF | . | TRBD2 | TRBJ2-7 | TRBV6-5
TGTGCCAGCAGTCCTAAGAGGGAGACCCAGTACTTC | CASSPKRETQYF | . | . | TRBJ2-5 | TRBV6-4
TGTGCCAGCAGCTTAGAAGGGGGTACTGGAAACACCATATATTTT | CASSLEGGTGNTIYF | . | . | TRBJ1-3 | TRBV7-8
TGCAGCGTTTTGGGCGGTGGCAGGGGGATTTCCTACGAGCAGTACTTC | CSVLGGGRGISYEQYF | . | TRBD1 | TRBJ2-7 | TRBV29-1
TGTGCCAGCAGCCCGGGACTAGCGGGAGGGGGGGGCACCGGGGAGCTGTTTTTT | CASSPGLAGGGGTGELFF | . | TRBD2 | TRBJ2-2 | TRBV11-2
TGTGCCAGCTGGGAGGAGGCTTTCTTT | CASWEEAFF | once | . | TRBJ1-1 | TRBV2
TGTGCCAGCAGGTCCCCCGGGACAGGGGGCCTCCCAAACACCGGGGAGCTGTTTTTT | CASRSPGTGGLPNTGELFF | few | TRBD1 | TRBJ2-2 | TRBV28
TGTGCCTGGACCCCAGAGGGACAGGGGCCCATCTTC | CAWTPEGQGPIF | once | TRBD1 | TRBJ2-7 | TRBV30
TGTGCCAGCAGCTTACCTGCTGTTCGTTCGGGGTATGATGGCTACACCTTC | CASSLPAVRSGYDGYTF | . | . | TRBJ1-2 | TRBV7-8
TGTGCCAGCACCGCGCCTGACAGGCACTCTGGGGCCAACGTCCTGACTTTC | CASTAPDRHSGANVLTF | . | . | TRBJ2-6 | TRBV2
TGTGCCAGCAGTTCCCTTGGACTAGCGGCTACAGATACGCAGTATTTT | CASSSLGLAATDTQYF | once | TRBD2 | TRBJ2-3 | TRBV6-5
TGTGCCATCAACGGACAGGGCTACGAGCAGTACTTC | CAINGQGYEQYF | . | TRBD1 | TRBJ2-7 | TRBV10-3
TGTGCCAGCATAGGCCCCCTAGCTCCAGGTCGCCAAGAGACCCAGTACTTC | CASIGPLAPGRQETQYF | . | . | TRBJ2-5 | TRBV2